This T cell receptor beta chain originates from a study of blood T cell repertoires in COVID-19. Study at large: The origin of the acute and convalescent COVID-19 samples was the United States, Italy and Spain. T cells, B-cell-depleted T cells, or PBMCs provided the cDNA or gDNA that served as material.

The CDR3 totals 14 residues. Germline loops: CDR1 SGHRS, CDR2 YFSETQ. Trimming removed 4 bases at V and 0 bases at J, with 11 bases between. Original analysis: Scientists estimated how many nucleated cells there were by amplifying reference gene primers. The assay was immunoSEQ multiplex PCR, and TCRdb's table has in-frame clones only and misses some. V, J and clone size were drawn from that table, and D and trimming were deduced from the DNA. The repertoire holds about 210,000 clones, with approximately 90% as singletons. All enrollees were about 18 to 100 years old and from approximately 25 US areas.

The sequence came from a man in his thirties or forties who had recovered from COVID-19. Sample: PBMCs or T cells enriched from blood (not recorded which). The rearrangement uses TRBV5-1 and TRBJ2-7; a weak D match, TRBD2 (6 bases). The CDR3 loop is CASSGGGNSYEQYF. For the CDR3, the DNA is TGCGCCAGCAGCGGCGGCGGGAACTCCTACGAGCAGTACTTC.